Each of the 28 T cell receptor beta chains below was sequenced from the same sample in a study of T cell repertoires in cytomegalovirus infection. TCRdb reprocessed the reads with MiXCR, giving one entry per CDR3 protein. The sample shows roughly 280,000 distinct CDR3 sequences, roughly a fifth of them seen only once. These TCRs are of unknown antigen specificity. The source material was cultured PBMCs, sampled from culture after CMV antigen stimulation. The receptors originated from a human donor in good health (CMV status not recorded). Some clones in this sample may be carry-over from other donors' samples.

This clonotype was recorded many times. J is TRBJ1-4 and V is TRBV4-1; perhaps TRBD1 as D (6 bases). Germline V CDR1 and CDR2: MGHRA, YSYEKL. This CDR3 has 16 amino acids. V was cut by 1 base and J by 0 bases, with 9 bases left in between. The CDR3 DNA reads TGCGCCAGCAGCCAAGGGACAGTTGCAACTAATGAAAAACTGTTTTTT. Translation gives CASSQGTVATNEKLFF.

This CDR3 is CSAGDPYTDTQYF. For the CDR3, the DNA is TGCAGTGCTGGGGACCCGTACACAGATACGCAGTATTTT. This chain links TRBV20-1 with TRBJ2-3, with D perhaps matching TRBD1 or TRBD2 (5 bases each). The CDR3 is 13 residues long. CDR1 and CDR2 (germline): DFQATT, SNEGSKA (reference sequence). With 5 bases removed from V and 2 bases from J, the gap between germline ends came to 11 bases.

V is TRBV7-9 and J is TRBJ2-7, with unresolved D. The CDR3 spans 13 residues. Trimming took off 4 bases at V and 3 bases at J, with 10 bases between the two ends. Germline CDR1 reads SEHNR; CDR2 reads FQNEAQ (reference sequence). The CDR3 sequence is CASSWTPDYEQYF. CDR3 nucleotide sequence: TGTGCCAGCAGCTGGACCCCGGACTACGAGCAGTACTTC. Full variable domain (rest looked up from reference TRBV7-9 and TRBJ2-7): DTGVSQNPRHKITKRGQNVTFRCDPISEHNRLYWYRQTLGQGPEFLTYFQNEAQLEKSRLLSDRFSAERPKGSFSTLEIQRTEQGDSAMYLCASSWTPDYEQYFGPGTRLTVT.

This chain uses TRBV5-6 with TRBJ2-1, with D unclear. V lost 0 bases, J lost 10 bases, and 14 bases lay in between. Germline lookup yields CDR1 SGHDT and CDR2 YYEEEE. The CDR3 has 14 amino acids. The CDR3 sequence: CASSLVVGTQEQFF. For the CDR3, the DNA is TGTGCCAGCAGCTTGGTAGTTGGAACCCAAGAGCAGTTCTTC.

The CDR3 region is CASSWGGIAGGVYNEQFF. The CDR3 DNA reads TGTGCCAGCAGCTGGGGCGGGATAGCGGGAGGGGTCTACAATGAGCAGTTCTTC. The rearrangement uses TRBV11-1 and TRBJ2-1; 11 bases fit TRBD2. CDR3 length: 18 amino acids. Trimming at V came to 4 bases and at J to 3 bases, leaving 11 bases not matched to a gene. Germline V gene lookup returns CDR1 SGHAT and CDR2 FQDESV (reference sequence).

The J gene is TRBJ2-1, the V gene TRBV6-2 or TRBV6-3; 8 positions agree with TRBD2. CDR1 is MNHEY, CDR2 SVGEGT, per germline. There are 16 residues in the CDR3. With 0 bases clipped from V and 5 bases from J, the junction kept 6 bases outside the gene matches. Written as DNA, the CDR3 is TGTGCCAGCAGTTACTCGACGGGAGGGCCGGACAATGAGCAGTTCTTC. Translated, it gives CASSYSTGGPDNEQFF.

In the case of this clonotype: A read error may explain this, as a much larger clone is one base away. The chain couples TRBV12-3 or TRBV12-4 to TRBJ1-1; D unclear. This CDR3 spans 15 amino acids. Trimming took off 5 bases at V and 0 bases at J, with 13 bases between the two ends. CDR3 amino acids: CASSHTGAMNTEAFF. The CDR3 DNA reads as TGTGCCAGCAGTCATACCGGAGCCATGAACACTGAAGCTTTCTTT.

A word on this clonotype: A much larger clone is a single base away; this may be a read error. This chain joins TRBV28 and TRBJ2-1, with 14 bases aligning to TRBD2. There are 14 residues in the CDR3. Germline assignment: CDR1 MDHEN and CDR2 SYDVKM. After removal of 11 bases from V and 9 bases from J, the junction contained 9 bases not matched to a gene. CDR3 coding DNA: TGTGCCCGGCGGCGACTAGCGGGAGGGGGTGAGCAGTTCTTC. This encodes CARRRLAGGGEQFF.

In this sample, this clonotype turned up a few times. The chain has TRBV4-1 and TRBJ1-1; D gene uncertain. The germline V and J ends were trimmed by 2 bases and 4 bases, with 14 bases remaining between them. CDR3 length equals 15 residues. Germline values: CDR1 MGHRA, CDR2 YSYEKL. The CDR3: CASSQTYPLGTEAFF. In DNA, the CDR3 is TGCGCCAGCAGCCAAACCTACCCCCTGGGCACTGAAGCTTTCTTT.

The chain combines TRBV11-2 with TRBJ2-1; TRBD2 matches 14 bases. The germline V gene encodes CDR1 SGHAT and CDR2 FQNNGV. The V and J ends lost 1 base and 5 bases, in that order; junction bases with no gene match: 10. The CDR3 has 19 amino acids. Here the CDR3 DNA reads TGTGCCAGCAGCTTAGCCGGACTAGCGGGAGGTCGACACGACAATGAGCAGTTCTTC. Translating it yields CASSLAGLAGGRHDNEQFF. Full variable domain (missing parts from reference TRBV11-2 and TRBJ2-1): EAGVAQSPRYKIIEKRQSVAFWCNPISGHATLYWYQQILGQGPKLLIQFQNNGVVDDSQLPKDRFSAERLKGVDSTLKIQPAKLEDSAVYLCASSLAGLAGGRHDNEQFFGPGTRLTVL.

This clonotype turned up a few times. The V call is TRBV18, the J call TRBJ2-3; tentative D call: TRBD2 (7 bases). Trimming took 0 bases from V and 3 from J, leaving 16 bases between them. CDR3 length: 17 amino acids. Germline CDR1 is KGHSH and CDR2 is LQKENI. This CDR3 reads CASSPPRTGRATDTQYF. For the CDR3, the DNA is TGTGCCAGCTCACCACCCCGAACAGGGAGGGCGACAGATACGCAGTATTTT.

This clonotype was seen many times. The gene calls are TRBV7-6 and TRBJ2-1, with 7 bases fitting TRBD2. Trimming took 4 bases from V and 5 from J; bases not matched to a gene: 14. CDR3 length: 17 residues. Germline V gene data show CDR1 as SGHVS and CDR2 as FNYEAQ. The chain's CDR3 is CASSSLPDGTKNNEQFF. The CDR3 DNA sequence: TGTGCCAGCAGCTCTCTGCCTGACGGGACTAAGAACAATGAGCAGTTCTTC.

In this sample, this clonotype turned up a few times. The chain combines TRBV6-5 with TRBJ1-5, with a weak D call TRBD1 (6 bases). This CDR3 is 14 amino acids long. Trimming took 6 bases from V and 1 from J, leaving 10 bases between them. Per germline, CDR1 MNHEY and CDR2 SVGAGI. CDR3 loop: CASRRDKSNQPQHF. The CDR3 coding sequence is TGTGCCAGCAGGCGGGACAAGAGCAATCAGCCCCAGCATTTT.

The chain employs TRBV4-3 and TRBJ1-2; the D is unclear. The CDR3 consists of 13 residues. Trimming cost V 3 bases and J 6 bases, with 11 bases left between them. Germline V CDR1 and CDR2: LGHNA, YSLEER. The CDR3 loop reads CASSQNMVHGYTF. Here the CDR3 DNA reads TGCGCCAGCAGCCAGAACATGGTTCATGGCTACACCTTC.

This clonotype appeared a few times. The rearrangement joins TRBV12-3 or TRBV12-4 to TRBJ2-1, with 15 positions matching TRBD2. Trimming cost V 5 bases and J 8 bases; bases outside gene matches: 7. CDR3 length equals 16 residues. The CDR3 DNA reads as TGTGCCAGCAGTCCCGGACTAGCGGGAGGGCCGGATGAGCAGTTCTTC. It specifies CASSPGLAGGPDEQFF.

The rearrangement links TRBV2 to TRBJ1-1, with TRBD1 matching 9 bases. The V gene end was trimmed by 6 bases and the J gene end by 6 bases; junction bases not matched to a gene: 5. The CDR3 consists of 13 residues. Germline assignment: CDR1 SNHLY and CDR2 FYNNEI. CDR3 nucleotides: TGTGCCAGCAGCCGGGACAGGGTCGCTGAAGCTTTCTTT. This sequence encodes CASSRDRVAEAFF.

V and J are TRBV2 and TRBJ2-1; TRBD1 aligns across 10 bases. The CDR3 contains 15 residues. Germline trimming cut 2 bases from V and 10 bases from J; bases unmatched to any gene: 8. Germline CDR1 reads SNHLY; CDR2 reads FYNNEI. CDR3 nucleotides: TGTGCCAGCAGTGAACAAGGACAGGGGGTCAACGAGCAGTTCTTC. This codes for CASSEQGQGVNEQFF.

V is TRBV4-1 and J is TRBJ1-5, with a tentative D call TRBD1 (5 bases). The length of the CDR3 is 13 residues. Germline CDR1 and CDR2: MGHRA and YSYEKL. With 5 bases removed from V and 7 bases from J, the gap between germline ends came to 12 bases. This CDR3 is CASSFRAGQPQHF. The DNA of the CDR3 is TGCGCCAGCAGCTTCAGGGCAGGGCAGCCCCAGCATTTT.

This clonotype showed up many times. The V call is TRBV10-2, the J call TRBJ2-1; 12 positions match TRBD2. The length of the CDR3 is 17 residues. The trim removed 1 base at V and 8 bases at J, leaving 9 bases unmatched. CDR1 and CDR2 (germline): WSHSY, SAAADI. CDR3 in DNA: TGCGCCAGCAGTGAGTGGGCTAGCGGGAGGGTCTTTTATGAGCAGTTCTTC. It specifies CASSEWASGRVFYEQFF.

In this sample, this clonotype turned up many times. The chain joins TRBV7-2 to TRBJ1-2; the D is unclear. Germline V gene lookup returns CDR1 SGHTA and CDR2 FQGNSA. CDR3 length equals 14 residues. Trimming stripped 3 bases from V and 0 bases from J, with 8 bases between. The CDR3: CASSFPLANYGYTF. CDR3 in DNA: TGTGCCAGCAGCTTCCCGTTAGCTAACTATGGCTACACCTTC.

The V call is TRBV6-1, the J call TRBJ2-7; D not certain. This CDR3 region has 13 residues. The ends were cut back, 5 bases at V and 3 bases at J, with 11 bases in the middle. Germline CDR1 is MNHNS and CDR2 is SASEGT. The CDR3 loop is CASSSGTLYEQYF. DNA of the CDR3: TGTGCCAGCAGTTCCGGTACCCTCTACGAGCAGTACTTC.

In nucleotides, the CDR3 is TGTGCCAGCAGCCCCATAGGAAGCGGAGGGTGGGGTGAGCAGTTCTTC. It is translated as CASSPIGSGGWGEQFF. V gene TRBV7-9 combines with J gene TRBJ2-1, with a possible D match to TRBD2 (6 bases). Germline V lookup: CDR1 SEHNR, CDR2 FQNEAQ (reference sequence). V was pared by 5 bases and J by 9 bases, with 23 bases between. The CDR3 totals 16 residues. Full variable domain (outside the CDR3, taken from reference TRBV7-9 and TRBJ2-1): DTGVSQNPRHKITKRGQNVTFRCDPISEHNRLYWYRQTLGQGPEFLTYFQNEAQLEKSRLLSDRFSAERPKGSFSTLEIQRTEQGDSAMYLCASSPIGSGGWGEQFFGPGTRLTVL.

The chain links TRBV18 to TRBJ2-1; TRBD1 matches 7 bases. V lost 8 bases to trimming and J lost 4 bases; unmatched junction nucleotides: 11. The CDR3 is 15 residues long. Germline V gene data show CDR1 as KGHSH and CDR2 as LQKENI. Here the CDR3 DNA reads TGTGCCAGCGGCGGACAGGTTTCAAGGTACAATGAGCAGTTCTTC. It specifies CASGGQVSRYNEQFF.

This chain links TRBV28 with TRBJ1-1; D ambiguous. V shed 3 bases and J shed 6 bases, with 14 bases lying between them. The CDR3 loop spans 14 amino acids. Germline CDR1 is MDHEN and CDR2 is SYDVKM. The CDR3 DNA sequence: TGTGCCAGCAGTTTTCGGCTCTTGGAGCCTGAAGCTTTCTTT. Protein: CASSFRLLEPEAFF. Based on the CDR3 plus reference TRBV28 and TRBJ1-1, the full variable domain is DVKVTQSSRYLVKRTGEKVFLECVQDMDHENMFWYRQDPGLGLRLIYFSYDVKMKEKGDIPEGYSVSREKKERFSLILESASTNQTSMYLCASSFRLLEPEAFFGQGTRLTVV.

The rearrangement joins TRBV19 to TRBJ1-1; D is uncertain. The V and J ends lost 3 bases and 0 bases respectively, with 8 bases between them. This CDR3 is 14 amino acids long. Germline lookup yields CDR1 LNHDA and CDR2 SQIVND (reference sequence). The CDR3 reads CASSIDGMNTEAFF. CDR3 nucleotide sequence: TGTGCCAGTAGTATCGACGGGATGAACACTGAAGCTTTCTTT.

The chain recombines TRBV5-4 with TRBJ2-7, with 8 nucleotides matching TRBD1. Germline CDR1 and CDR2: SGHNT and YYREEE (reference sequence). Losses at the gene ends were 2 bases for V and 2 bases for J; bases not matched to a gene: 3. The CDR3 spans 14 residues. The CDR3 nucleotides read TGTGCCAGCAGCTTACGGGACAGGCCCTACGAGCAGTACGTC. Protein sequence: CASSLRDRPYEQYV.

A few counts support this clonotype. The chain couples TRBV19 to TRBJ2-3; a possible D gene is TRBD1 (5 bases). Germline V lookup: CDR1 LNHDA, CDR2 SQIVND (reference sequence). The CDR3 length is 14 residues. V was cut by 0 bases and J by 6 bases, with 10 bases left in between. The DNA for the CDR3 is TGTGCCAGTAGTATAGAAGGGGCGAGGGATACGCAGTATTTT. Its translation is CASSIEGARDTQYF.

This clonotype has more than one count but fewer than ten. The genes are TRBV20-1 and TRBJ2-1, with 9 nucleotides matching TRBD2. Germline CDR1 is DFQATT and CDR2 is SNEGSKA (reference sequence). The CDR3 runs to 14 residues. The CDR3 sequence: CSAIAGEGVNEQFF. As DNA, the CDR3 is TGCAGCGCAATAGCGGGAGAGGGGGTAAATGAGCAGTTCTTC.